This T cell receptor (beta chain) was sequenced for a study of response to subunit inactivated influenza vaccine. Germline CDR1 SGHKS, CDR2 YYEKEE (reference sequence). The CDR3 has 15 amino acids. V gave up 5 bases and J gave up 3 bases, with 14 bases separating them. This clonotype was observed a few times. MiXCR, applied by TCRdb to the RT-PCR reads, yields one record per CDR3 protein. This table has about 580,000 distinct CDR3 sequences, 11% to 15% appearing once. The V call is TRBV5-5, the J call TRBJ1-4, with a weak D call TRBD1 (6 bases). The sequence was collected from a man aged 50 to 59 who received an inactivated influenza vaccine. The sequences come from PBMCs from blood, collected 12 days after vaccination. The CDR3 region is CASSFPGAANEKLFF. CDR3 sequence (DNA): TGTGCCAGCAGTTTTCCAGGGGCGGCTAATGAAAAACTGTTTTTT.